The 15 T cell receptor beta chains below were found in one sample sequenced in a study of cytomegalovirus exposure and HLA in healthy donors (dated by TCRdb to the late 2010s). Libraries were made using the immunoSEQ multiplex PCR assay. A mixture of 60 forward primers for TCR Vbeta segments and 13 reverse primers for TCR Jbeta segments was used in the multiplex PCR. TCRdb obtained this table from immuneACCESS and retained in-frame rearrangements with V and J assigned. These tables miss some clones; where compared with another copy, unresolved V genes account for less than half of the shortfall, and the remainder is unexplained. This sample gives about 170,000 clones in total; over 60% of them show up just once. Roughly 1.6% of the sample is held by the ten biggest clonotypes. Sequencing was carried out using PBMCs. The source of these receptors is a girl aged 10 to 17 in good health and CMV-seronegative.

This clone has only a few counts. CDR3 region: CASSRGDRGMDTQYF. DNA of the CDR3: TGCGCCAGCAGTAGAGGGGACAGGGGGATGGATACGCAGTATTTT. The V and J genes are TRBV4-1 and TRBJ2-3; TRBD1 agrees at 11 bases. The trim removed 6 bases at V and 6 bases at J, leaving 8 bases unmatched. The CDR3 consists of 15 residues. CDR1 is MGHRA, CDR2 YSYEKL, per germline.

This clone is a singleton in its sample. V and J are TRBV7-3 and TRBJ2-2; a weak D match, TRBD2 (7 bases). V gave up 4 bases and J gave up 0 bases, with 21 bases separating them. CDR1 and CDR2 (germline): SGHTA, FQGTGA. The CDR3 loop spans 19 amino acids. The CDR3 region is CASSSRGGGAFSNTGELFF. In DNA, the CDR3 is TGTGCCAGCAGCTCCCGAGGGGGGGGTGCCTTTTCGAACACCGGGGAGCTGTTTTTT.

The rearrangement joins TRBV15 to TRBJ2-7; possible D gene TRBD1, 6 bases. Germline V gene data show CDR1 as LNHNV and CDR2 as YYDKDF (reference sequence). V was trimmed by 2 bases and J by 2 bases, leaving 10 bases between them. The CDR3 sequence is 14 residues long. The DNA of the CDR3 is TGTGCCACCAGCAGATCAGGACAGACCTACGAGCAGTACTTC. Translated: CATSRSGQTYEQYF.

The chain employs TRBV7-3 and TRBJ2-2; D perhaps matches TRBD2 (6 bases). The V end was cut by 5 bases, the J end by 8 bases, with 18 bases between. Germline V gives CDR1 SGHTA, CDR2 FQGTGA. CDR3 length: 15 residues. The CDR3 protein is CASSPMGTRGGELFF. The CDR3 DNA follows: TGTGCCAGCAGCCCTATGGGGACTCGGGGGGGGGAGCTGTTTTTT.

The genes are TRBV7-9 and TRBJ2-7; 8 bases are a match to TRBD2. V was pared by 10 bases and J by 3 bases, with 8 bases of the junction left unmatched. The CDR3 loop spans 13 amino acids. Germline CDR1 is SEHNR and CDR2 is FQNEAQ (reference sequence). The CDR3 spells CATGGRSNYEQYF. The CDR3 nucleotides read TGTGCCACCGGCGGGAGGTCTAACTACGAGCAGTACTTC.

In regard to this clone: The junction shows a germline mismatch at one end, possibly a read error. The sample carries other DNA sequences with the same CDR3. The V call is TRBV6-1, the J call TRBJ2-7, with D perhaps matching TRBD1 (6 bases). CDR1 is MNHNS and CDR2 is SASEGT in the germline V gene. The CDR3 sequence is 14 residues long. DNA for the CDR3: TGTGCTAGCAGTGAGTTGGGGGCCTCCTACGAGCAGTACTTC. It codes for CASSELGASYEQYF.

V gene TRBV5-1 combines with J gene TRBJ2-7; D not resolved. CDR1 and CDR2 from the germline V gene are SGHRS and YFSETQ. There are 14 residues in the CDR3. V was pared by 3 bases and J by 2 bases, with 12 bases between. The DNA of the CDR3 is TGCGCCAGCAGCTGGAGCAAGGATGCCTACGAGCAGTACTTC. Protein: CASSWSKDAYEQYF.

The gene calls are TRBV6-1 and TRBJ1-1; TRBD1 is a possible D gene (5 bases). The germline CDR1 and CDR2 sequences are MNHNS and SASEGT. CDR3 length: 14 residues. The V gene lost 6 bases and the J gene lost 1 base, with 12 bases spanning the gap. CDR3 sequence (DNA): TGTGCCAGCAGGAAACAGGTACCGAACACTGAAGCTTTCTTT. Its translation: CASRKQVPNTEAFF.

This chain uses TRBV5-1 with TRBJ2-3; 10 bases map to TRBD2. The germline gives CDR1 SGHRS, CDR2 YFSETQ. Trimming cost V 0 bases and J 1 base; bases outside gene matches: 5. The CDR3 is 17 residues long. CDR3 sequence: CASSLDSGGFGTDTQYF. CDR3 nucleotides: TGCGCCAGCAGCTTGGATAGCGGGGGGTTTGGCACAGATACGCAGTATTTT. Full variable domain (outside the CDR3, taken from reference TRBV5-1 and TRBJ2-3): KAGVTQTPRYLIKTRGQQVTLSCSPISGHRSVSWYQQTPGQGLQFLFEYFSETQRNKGNFPGRFSGRQFSNSRSEMNVSTLELGDSALYLCASSLDSGGFGTDTQYFGPGTRLTVL.

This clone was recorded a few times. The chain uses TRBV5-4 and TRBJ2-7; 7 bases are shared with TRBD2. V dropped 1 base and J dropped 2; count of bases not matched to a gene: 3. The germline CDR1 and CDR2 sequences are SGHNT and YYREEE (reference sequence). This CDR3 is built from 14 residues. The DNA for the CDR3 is TGTGCCAGCAGCTTGCCGCGGGAGCCCTACGAGCAGTACTTC. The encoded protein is CASSLPREPYEQYF.

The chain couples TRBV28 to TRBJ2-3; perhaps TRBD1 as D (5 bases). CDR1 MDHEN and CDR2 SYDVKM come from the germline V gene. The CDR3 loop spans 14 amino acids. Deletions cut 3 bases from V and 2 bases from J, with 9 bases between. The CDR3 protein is CASSFQGYTDTQYF. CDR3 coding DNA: TGTGCCAGCAGTTTTCAGGGATACACAGATACGCAGTATTTT.

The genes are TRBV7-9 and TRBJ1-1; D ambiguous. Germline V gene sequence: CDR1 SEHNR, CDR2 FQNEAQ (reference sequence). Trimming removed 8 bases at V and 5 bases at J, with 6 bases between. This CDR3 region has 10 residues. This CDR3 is CASQTTEAFF. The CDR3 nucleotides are TGTGCCAGCCAAACAACTGAAGCTTTCTTT.

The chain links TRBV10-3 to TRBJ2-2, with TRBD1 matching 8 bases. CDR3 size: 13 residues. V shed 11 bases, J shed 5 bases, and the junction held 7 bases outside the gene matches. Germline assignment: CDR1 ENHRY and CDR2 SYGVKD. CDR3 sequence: CASGTGDTGELFF. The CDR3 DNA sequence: TGTGCCTCGGGGACAGGCGATACCGGGGAGCTGTTTTTT.

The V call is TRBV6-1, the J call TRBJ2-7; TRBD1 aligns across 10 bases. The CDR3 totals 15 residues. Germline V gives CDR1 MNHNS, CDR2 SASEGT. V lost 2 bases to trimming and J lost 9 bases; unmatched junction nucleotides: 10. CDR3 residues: CASSEMVGTGDGQYF. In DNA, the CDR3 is TGTGCCAGCAGTGAAATGGTAGGGACAGGGGATGGGCAGTACTTC.

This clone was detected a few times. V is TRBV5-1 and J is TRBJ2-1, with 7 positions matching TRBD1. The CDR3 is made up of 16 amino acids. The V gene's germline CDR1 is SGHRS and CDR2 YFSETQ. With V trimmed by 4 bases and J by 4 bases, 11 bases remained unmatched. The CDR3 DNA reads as TGCGCCAGCAGCCTGGGAACAGGGGCTGGATACAATGAGCAGTTCTTC. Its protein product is CASSLGTGAGYNEQFF. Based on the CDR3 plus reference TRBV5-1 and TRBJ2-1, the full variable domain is KAGVTQTPRYLIKTRGQQVTLSCSPISGHRSVSWYQQTPGQGLQFLFEYFSETQRNKGNFPGRFSGRQFSNSRSEMNVSTLELGDSALYLCASSLGTGAGYNEQFFGPGTRLTVL.